This entry lists 19 T cell receptor beta chains sequenced from one sample in a study of blood T cell repertoires in COVID-19. TCRdb keeps only in-frame clones here, not all; method: immunoSEQ multiplex PCR. This table holds under 300,000 clones, under 85% found once. Material for sequencing was peripheral blood. Receptor source: a human donor in a cohort sampled during active COVID-19.

This clone was found once. This chain joins TRBV2 and TRBJ2-1; D ambiguous. V shed 3 bases and J shed 7 bases, with 10 bases lying between them. The CDR3 is 13 residues long. Germline V gene lookup returns CDR1 SNHLY and CDR2 FYNNEI. As DNA, the CDR3 is TGTGCCAGCAGTGAGGGCGCCAGGAATGAGCAGTTCTTC. Translation: CASSEGARNEQFF.

This chain joins TRBV29-1 and TRBJ2-1, with TRBD2 matching 7 bases. J lost 3 bases, V lost 4 bases, and 3 bases had no gene match. Germline-derived CDR1 and CDR2 are SQVTM and ANQGSEA. The CDR3 runs to 13 residues. In nucleotides, the CDR3 is TGCAGCGTTGGGGGGGGTCTCTACAATGAGCAGTTCTTC. Translating it yields CSVGGGLYNEQFF.

The chain couples TRBV11-2 to TRBJ2-5, with 7 bases lining up with TRBD1. This CDR3 region has 14 residues. V was clipped by 4 bases and J by 5 bases; unmatched bases: 7. The germline gives CDR1 SGHAT, CDR2 FQNNGV. CDR3 loop: CASSYGQGVETQYF. The CDR3, as DNA: TGTGCCAGCAGCTACGGGCAGGGGGTTGAGACCCAGTACTTC.

The rearrangement joins TRBV9 to TRBJ2-3; TRBD2 matches at 13 bases. After removal of 4 bases from V and 5 bases from J, the junction contained 7 bases not matched to a gene. Germline-derived CDR1 and CDR2 are SGDLS and YYNGEE. The CDR3 sequence is 16 residues long. The CDR3 spells CASSPRLAGGLDTQYF. Here the CDR3 DNA reads TGTGCCAGCAGCCCTCGACTAGCGGGGGGCCTAGATACGCAGTATTTT.

The chain uses TRBV19 and TRBJ1-1; the D is unclear. Germline assignment: CDR1 LNHDA and CDR2 SQIVND (reference sequence). Deletions cut 5 bases from V and 3 bases from J, with 10 bases between. The CDR3 consists of 13 residues. This CDR3 reads CASSGTPHTEAFF. The DNA for the CDR3 is TGTGCCAGTAGTGGCACCCCGCACACTGAAGCTTTCTTT.

This clone showed up just once. This chain's CDR3 is CASSKGPSRGTQYF. The CDR3 bases are TGTGCCAGCAGCAAAGGCCCCTCCCGGGGGACCCAGTACTTC. The rearrangement joins TRBV21-1 to TRBJ2-5; TRBD2 reflects the table's D call only, with no check against the DNA. TRBV21-1 is recorded as a pseudogene. This CDR3 comprises 14 residues.

This chain joins TRBV11-3 and TRBJ2-1; TRBD2 matches at 15 bases. The trim removed 1 base at V and 7 bases at J, leaving 8 bases unmatched. Per germline, CDR1 SGHNT and CDR2 YENEEA. The CDR3 runs 18 residues. The CDR3 nucleotides are TGTGCCAGCAGCTTAGGCTGGGGGGGGACTAGCGGGAGGAATGAGCAGTTCTTC. Residues: CASSLGWGGTSGRNEQFF.

The V gene is TRBV14, the J gene TRBJ2-3; 7 positions match TRBD1. Germline loops: CDR1 SGHDN, CDR2 FVKESK. V lost 0 bases to trimming and J lost 1 base; unmatched junction nucleotides: 4. There are 16 residues in the CDR3. CDR3 amino acids: CASSQDVGTGTDTQYF. CDR3 DNA sequence: TGTGCCAGCAGCCAAGATGTAGGGACAGGCACAGATACGCAGTATTTT.

The chain joins TRBV5-8 to TRBJ2-1; D perhaps matches TRBD1 (6 bases). The CDR3 has 14 amino acids. Trimming removed 4 bases at V and 6 bases at J, with 14 bases between. Germline values: CDR1 SGHTS, CDR2 YDEGEE. As DNA, the CDR3 is TGTGCCAGCAGCGGATTTCAGGGGCGCAATGAGCAGTTCTTC. Translating it yields CASSGFQGRNEQFF.

The chain couples TRBV28 to TRBJ2-3; TRBD2 aligns across 7 bases. The CDR3 is 15 amino acids. V dropped 8 bases and J dropped 1; count of bases not matched to a gene: 9. Germline values: CDR1 MDHEN, CDR2 SYDVKM. The CDR3 here is CASQGREGRTDTQYF. The CDR3 bases are TGTGCCAGCCAAGGGAGGGAGGGCCGCACAGATACGCAGTATTTT.

The CDR3 DNA reads TGCAGCGTTGAAGGAGGGGCAGCGGGGACCCAGTACTTC. Translation: CSVEGGAAGTQYF. V gene TRBV29-1 combines with J gene TRBJ2-5; D perhaps matches TRBD2 (6 bases). The CDR3 spans 13 residues. The germline V gene has CDR1 SQVTM and CDR2 ANQGSEA. Trimming took 1 base from V and 7 from J, leaving 13 bases between them.

The chain is built from TRBV7-2 and TRBJ2-5, with 9 nucleotides matching TRBD2. Per the germline V gene, CDR1 is SGHTA and CDR2 is FQGNSA. The CDR3 runs to 16 residues. The V segment lost 0 bases and the J segment 2 bases; nucleotides outside the gene matches: 4. The CDR3 nucleotides read TGTGCCAGCAGCTTAGCGTCTAGCGGGATACAAGAGACCCAGTACTTC. Its protein is CASSLASSGIQETQYF.

This chain uses TRBV7-2 with TRBJ2-2; D unresolved. The CDR3 loop spans 14 amino acids. From germline, CDR1 is SGHTA and CDR2 FQGNSA. V lost 7 bases and J 1 base, leaving 10 bases between the germline ends. CDR3 nucleotide sequence: TGTGCCAGCACCCTAATAAAGAACACCGGGGAGCTGTTTTTT. Protein product: CASTLIKNTGELFF.

This clone was picked up a small number of times. The J gene is TRBJ2-3, the V gene TRBV12-3 or TRBV12-4, with no clear D. V was shortened by 7 bases and J by 1 base, with 9 bases between the two germline ends. The CDR3 totals 13 residues. CDR3 DNA sequence: TGTGCCAGCACCCCCCAGGGCACAGATACGCAGTATTTT. This gives the protein CASTPQGTDTQYF.

V usage is TRBV4-2 and J usage is TRBJ2-1, with 7 positions matching TRBD2. V lost 4 bases to trimming and J lost 5 bases; unmatched junction nucleotides: 5. Germline CDR1 reads LGHNA; CDR2 reads YNFKEQ. This CDR3 region has 14 residues. In DNA form, the CDR3 reads TGTGCCAGCAGCCCATTAGCGGGCGACAATGAGCAGTTCTTC. It specifies CASSPLAGDNEQFF.

This rearrangement joins TRBV5-1 to TRBJ1-2; D might be TRBD1 (6 bases). V was cut by 1 base and J by 2 bases, with 15 bases left in between. The CDR3 spans 16 residues. Germline V CDR1 and CDR2: SGHRS, YFSETQ. The CDR3, as DNA: TGCGCCAGCAGCTTGTCGTTTGGGGGCGCAAACTATGGCTACACCTTC. As protein: CASSLSFGGANYGYTF. Together with reference TRBV5-1 and TRBJ1-2, the CDR3 gives the full variable domain: KAGVTQTPRYLIKTRGQQVTLSCSPISGHRSVSWYQQTPGQGLQFLFEYFSETQRNKGNFPGRFSGRQFSNSRSEMNVSTLELGDSALYLCASSLSFGGANYGYTFGSGTRLTVV.

The chain combines TRBV5-4 with TRBJ2-2; TRBD2 matches 14 bases. Germline-derived CDR1 and CDR2 are SGHNT and YYREEE (reference sequence). This CDR3 is 18 amino acids long. The V segment lost 4 bases and the J segment 0 bases; nucleotides outside the gene matches: 5. CDR3 region: CASSPGLAGGSNTGELFF. The DNA of the CDR3 is TGTGCCAGCAGCCCTGGACTAGCGGGAGGTTCGAACACCGGGGAGCTGTTTTTT.

The V gene is TRBV19, the J gene TRBJ1-1, with 8 bases aligning to TRBD1. The J segment lost 0 bases and the V segment lost 9 bases, leaving 6 bases of the junction unmatched. This CDR3 region has 14 residues. In germline, CDR1 is LNHDA, CDR2 SQIVND (reference sequence). CDR3 amino acids: CASRTGIMNTEAFF. DNA of the CDR3: TGTGCCAGCCGGACAGGGATCATGAACACTGAAGCTTTCTTT.

The CDR3 nucleotides are TGTGCCAGCAGCTCGCCCTCGCAGGGCCCATACGAGCAGTACTTC. Its translation is CASSSPSQGPYEQYF. This rearrangement joins TRBV28 to TRBJ2-7; tentatively, D is TRBD1 (5 bases). Trimming left V 6 bases short and J 4 bases short, with 19 bases between. This CDR3 is built from 15 residues. Germline V gene lookup returns CDR1 MDHEN and CDR2 SYDVKM.